This T cell receptor beta chain appears in the sequencing data of a study of blood T cell repertoires in COVID-19. Across the whole study: Whether acute or convalescent, the COVID-19 samples came from the United States, Italy and Spain.

Per the study methods: Quantification of nucleated cells was approximated via reference gene primer amplification. Generated by immunoSEQ multiplex PCR, the TCRdb table keeps only in-frame clones and is missing some. That table gives V, J and clone size, and the DNA gave D and trimming. Found here are roughly 130,000 clones, around 89% of them singletons; the top ten hold 2.5% to 3%. Seattle cases were enrolled at active infection and followed longitudinally. The CDR3 loop spans 14 amino acids. Germline values: CDR1 SNHLY, CDR2 FYNNEI. The junction had 9 bases not matched to a gene; V was cut back by 7 bases and J by 5 bases.

Material for sequencing was peripheral blood. This chain joins TRBV2 and TRBJ1-2, with 8 bases fitting TRBD1. This receptor was identified in a human donor with COVID-19, enrolled during active disease. The donor label of this sample is uncertain. As DNA, the CDR3 is TGTGCCAGCATCGTTGACAGGGGATTATATGGCTACACCTTC. It encodes CASIVDRGLYGYTF.